This T cell receptor beta chain is from a study of PD-1 blockade in classical Hodgkin lymphoma. Across the whole study: Treatment was intravenous nivolumab, 3 mg/kg every 2 weeks, until progression.

Study-wide results and caveats: Possibly reflecting disease activity or prior therapy, repertoire differences have causes that remain undefined.

Specified time point: cycle 4 day 1 (C4D1), after more than five weeks of nivolumab. Each of the patients experienced relapse following autologous stem cell transplantation, and their brentuximab vedotin exposure differed. Germline V lookup: CDR1 SGHTA, CDR2 FQGNSA. The V end was cut by 1 base, the J end by 4 bases, with 14 bases between. CDR3 length equals 15 residues. The assay was immunoSEQ multiplex PCR, and TCRdb's table has in-frame clones only and misses some. The sample records around 21,000 clones, 65% to 80% being singletons. Of note for this clone: What it recognizes is unknown.

The sequence derives from a human donor with classical Hodgkin lymphoma. Here the sequenced sample was peripheral blood mononuclear cells (PBMCs), taken before the fourth cycle of nivolumab. The J gene is TRBJ2-7, the V gene TRBV7-2; D gene unclear. Written as DNA, the CDR3 is TGTGCCAGCAGCTTAGGGAGTTCGGCGGTATACGAGCAGTACTTC. Its translation: CASSLGSSAVYEQYF.